Below are 20 T cell receptor beta chains sequenced from a single sample in a study of early T cells in non-severe SARS-CoV-2 infection. One entry per CDR3 protein results from TCRdb running MiXCR on the 5' RACE reads. The table lists roughly 40,000 distinct CDR3 sequences, approximately 6.3% of them singletons. The sample in question was whole blood, obtained at baseline. The source of these receptors is an adult who was a healthcare worker with PCR-confirmed SARS-CoV-2 infection or an uninfected control (not recorded which).

This clonotype was observed at least ten times. The genes are TRBV6-6 and TRBJ2-6; TRBD1 might be the D (5 bases). CDR1 and CDR2 from the germline V gene are MNHNY and SVGAGI (reference sequence). The V end lost 1 base, the J end lost 3 bases, and 13 bases lay between the germline ends. CDR3 length: 17 residues. CDR3 amino acids: CASSYWQGTFGANVLTF. For the CDR3, the DNA is TGTGCCAGCAGTTACTGGCAGGGTACATTTGGGGCCAACGTCCTGACTTTC.

The sample holds a few counts of this clonotype. This chain joins TRBV28 and TRBJ2-7; 7 bases are shared with TRBD2. V was clipped by 6 bases and J by 2 bases; unmatched bases: 4. This CDR3 is built from 13 residues. Germline V gives CDR1 MDHEN, CDR2 SYDVKM. CDR3 sequence reads: CASRNSGAYEQYF. Here the CDR3 DNA reads TGTGCCAGCAGAAACAGCGGGGCCTACGAGCAGTACTTC. Supplemented by reference TRBV28 and TRBJ2-7, the full variable domain reads DVKVTQSSRYLVKRTGEKVFLECVQDMDHENMFWYRQDPGLGLRLIYFSYDVKMKEKGDIPEGYSVSREKKERFSLILESASTNQTSMYLCASRNSGAYEQYFGPGTRLTVT.

A word on this clonotype: Since no conserved phenylalanine or tryptophan closes the CDR3, a read error is the likely cause. The J gene is TRBJ2-3, the V gene TRBV19, with TRBD1 matching 8 bases. The CDR3 runs 16 residues. The trim removed 1 base at V and 0 bases at J, leaving 3 bases unmatched. Germline V gene lookup returns CDR1 LNHDA and CDR2 SQIVND (reference sequence). The CDR3 region is CASSIGQGRSTDTQYS. The CDR3 DNA is TGTGCCAGTAGTATAGGACAGGGGCGAAGCACAGATACGCAGTATTCT.

This clonotype was counted at least ten times. The chain employs TRBV4-1 and TRBJ1-2; D remains ambiguous. The CDR3 has 13 residues. Trimming cost V 0 bases and J 6 bases, with 8 bases left between them. Looked up from germline, CDR1 is MGHRA and CDR2 is YSYEKL. The CDR3 DNA reads as TGCGCCAGCAGCCAAGATCTGGCAGATGGCTACACCTTC. Its translation: CASSQDLADGYTF.

V and J are TRBV28 and TRBJ1-2, with D maybe TRBD1 (5 bases). Germline V gene data show CDR1 as MDHEN and CDR2 as SYDVKM. This CDR3 is 14 amino acids long. The V end was cut by 4 bases, the J end by 2 bases, with 11 bases between. The CDR3 bases are TGTGCCAGCAGTTCATCCGGGGCCAACTATGGCTACACCTTC. Amino acids: CASSSSGANYGYTF.

This CDR3 is CASSPGTIQETQYF. The CDR3 DNA sequence: TGTGCCAGCAGTCCCGGGACTATCCAAGAGACCCAGTACTTC. This chain connects TRBV28 to TRBJ2-5, with 7 positions matching TRBD2. Losses at the gene ends were 5 bases for V and 1 base for J; bases not matched to a gene: 4. The CDR3 is 14 residues long. CDR1 is MDHEN, CDR2 SYDVKM, per germline.

This clonotype has more than one count but fewer than ten. The chain joins TRBV12-3 or TRBV12-4 to TRBJ2-5, with TRBD1 as a possible D gene (5 bases). The CDR3 runs to 13 residues. V dropped 5 bases and J dropped 4 bases, with 11 bases sitting between them. CDR3 coding DNA: TGTGCCAGCAGTCCGGACATCGGAGAGACCCAGTACTTC. Its translation: CASSPDIGETQYF.

This CDR3 is CASRPAGQGGTGELFF. The CDR3 DNA sequence: TGTGCCAGCAGGCCCGCGGGACAGGGTGGGACCGGGGAGCTGTTTTTT. V gene TRBV12-3 or TRBV12-4 combines with J gene TRBJ2-2; TRBD1 agrees at 9 bases. This CDR3 comprises 16 residues. V lost 6 bases, J lost 5 bases, and 10 bases stayed unmatched.

This clonotype appeared many times. The gene calls are TRBV7-9 and TRBJ2-7; D is uncertain. The CDR3 extends over 12 amino acids. V lost 5 bases to trimming and J lost 3 bases, with 8 bases between them. Germline assignment: CDR1 SEHNR and CDR2 FQNEAQ (reference sequence). The CDR3 loop reads CASSLPNYEQYF. The CDR3 coding sequence is TGTGCCAGCAGCCTACCTAACTACGAGCAGTACTTC.

This clonotype was detected ten times or more. The genes are TRBV7-6 and TRBJ2-1; 9 bases are shared with TRBD1. The V segment lost 4 bases and the J segment 7 bases; nucleotides outside the gene matches: 11. CDR1 is SGHVS and CDR2 is FNYEAQ in the germline V gene. This CDR3 is built from 16 residues. This chain's CDR3 is CASSSLQGAKGNEQFF. The CDR3 coding sequence is TGTGCCAGCAGCTCACTACAGGGGGCGAAGGGGAATGAGCAGTTCTTC.

The chain combines TRBV20-1 with TRBJ2-3; 7 positions match TRBD2. CDR1 and CDR2 (germline): DFQATT, SNEGSKA (reference sequence). Losses at the gene ends were 2 bases for V and 2 bases for J; bases not matched to a gene: 4. The CDR3 runs to 14 residues. The DNA of the CDR3 is TGCAGTGCTAGACTAAGCGGGGACACAGATACGCAGTATTTT. This sequence encodes CSARLSGDTDTQYF.

This clonotype was seen many times. The chain is built from TRBV4-3 and TRBJ1-2; TRBD1 matches at 7 bases. V was pared by 1 base and J by 4 bases, with 9 bases of the junction left unmatched. The CDR3 has 16 amino acids. Per the germline V gene, CDR1 is LGHNA and CDR2 is YSLEER. CDR3: CASSQAAVQGSYGYTF. For the CDR3, the DNA is TGCGCCAGCAGCCAAGCTGCGGTACAGGGGAGCTATGGCTACACCTTC.

Many counts were recorded for this clonotype. J is TRBJ2-5 and V is TRBV27; D is perhaps TRBD2 (7 bases). Trimming left V 7 bases short and J 4 bases short, with 19 bases between. Germline CDR1 and CDR2: MNHEY and SMNVEV (reference sequence). The CDR3 has 15 amino acids. The CDR3 sequence: CASIDLGGAAETQYF. The CDR3 nucleotides read TGTGCCAGCATAGATCTGGGGGGGGCCGCAGAGACCCAGTACTTC.

In nucleotides, the CDR3 is TGTGCCAGCAGTCTTACGGGGGCAGGCCACTATGGCTACACCTTC. As protein: CASSLTGAGHYGYTF. The chain uses TRBV6-1 and TRBJ1-2; D is possibly TRBD1 (6 bases). The CDR3 length is 15 residues. The V and J ends lost 5 bases and 3 bases respectively, with 16 bases between them. Germline loops: CDR1 MNHNS, CDR2 SASEGT.

CDR3 nucleotide sequence: TGTGCCAGCAGCCCCCTCAACACCGGGGAGCTGTTTTTT. Protein product: CASSPLNTGELFF. The chain recombines TRBV7-2 with TRBJ2-2; D is unclear. This CDR3 region has 13 residues. Germline CDR1 and CDR2: SGHTA and FQGNSA. With 5 bases removed from V and 2 bases from J, the gap between germline ends came to 6 bases.

This clonotype showed up many times. The chain couples TRBV30 to TRBJ1-6; 8 nucleotides align to TRBD1. From germline, CDR1 is GTSNPN and CDR2 SVGIG (reference sequence). With V trimmed by 1 base and J by 5 bases, 7 bases remained unmatched. This CDR3 has 16 amino acids. CDR3 nucleotides: TGTGCCTGGAGTGCCCTCGGACAGGGCGATAATTCACCCCTCCACTTT. Amino acids: CAWSALGQGDNSPLHF.

The sample holds many counts of this clonotype. The V gene is TRBV30, the J gene TRBJ1-1, with unresolved D. Germline V CDR1 and CDR2: GTSNPN, SVGIG (reference sequence). Trimming stripped 4 bases from V and 0 bases from J, with 15 bases between. The CDR3 runs 15 residues. For the CDR3, the DNA is TGTGCCTGGACCCCCCTGGCAGGCATGAACACTGAAGCTTTCTTT. Protein product: CAWTPLAGMNTEAFF.

The sample holds many counts of this clonotype. The V call is TRBV2, the J call TRBJ2-5; 10 nucleotides agree with TRBD1. Germline V lookup: CDR1 SNHLY, CDR2 FYNNEI. The CDR3 contains 19 residues. The trim removed 6 bases at V and 2 bases at J, leaving 18 bases unmatched. CDR3 sequence (DNA): TGTGCCAGCAGCGACCTCGAACAGTTCAGGGACAGGGGACAAGAGACCCAGTACTTC. It is translated as CASSDLEQFRDRGQETQYF.

The genes are TRBV10-3 and TRBJ1-2; D ambiguous. Trimming removed 4 bases from V and 8 bases from J, with 17 bases in between. The CDR3 totals 14 residues. The V gene's germline CDR1 is ENHRY and CDR2 SYGVKD. This CDR3 reads CAISAEETIGGYTF. CDR3 nucleotides: TGTGCCATCAGTGCAGAGGAGACGATCGGGGGCTACACCTTC.

This clonotype appeared many times. The chain combines TRBV11-2 with TRBJ1-5; D is ambiguous. The CDR3 consists of 16 residues. Trimming shortened V by 4 bases and J by 5 bases, and 18 bases separated the two germline ends. The V gene's germline CDR1 is SGHAT and CDR2 FQNNGV. The CDR3 here is CASSSPRPDRDQPQHF. The CDR3 DNA follows: TGTGCCAGCAGCTCCCCCCGACCCGATCGCGATCAGCCCCAGCATTTT. The entire variable domain, with the rest obtained from reference TRBV11-2 and TRBJ1-5, is as follows: EAGVAQSPRYKIIEKRQSVAFWCNPISGHATLYWYQQILGQGPKLLIQFQNNGVVDDSQLPKDRFSAERLKGVDSTLKIQPAKLEDSAVYLCASSSPRPDRDQPQHFGDGTRLSIL.